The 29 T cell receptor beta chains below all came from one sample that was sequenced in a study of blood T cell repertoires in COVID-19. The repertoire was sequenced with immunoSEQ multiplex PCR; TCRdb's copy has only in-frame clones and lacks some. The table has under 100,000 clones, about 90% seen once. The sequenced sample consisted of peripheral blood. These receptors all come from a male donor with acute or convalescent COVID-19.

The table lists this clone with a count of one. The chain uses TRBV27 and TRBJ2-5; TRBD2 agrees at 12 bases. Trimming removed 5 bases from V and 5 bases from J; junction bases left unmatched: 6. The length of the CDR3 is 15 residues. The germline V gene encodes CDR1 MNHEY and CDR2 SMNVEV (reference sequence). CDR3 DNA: TGTGCCAGCAGTACAACTAGCGGGGGGTGGGAGACCCAGTACTTC. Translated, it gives CASSTTSGGWETQYF.

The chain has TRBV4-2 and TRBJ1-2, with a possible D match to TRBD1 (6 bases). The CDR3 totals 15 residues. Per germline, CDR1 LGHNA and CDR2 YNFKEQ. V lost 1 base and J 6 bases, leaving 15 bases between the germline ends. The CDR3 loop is CASSQVGQGNDGYTF. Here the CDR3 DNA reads TGTGCCAGCAGCCAAGTAGGTCAGGGGAACGATGGCTACACCTTC.

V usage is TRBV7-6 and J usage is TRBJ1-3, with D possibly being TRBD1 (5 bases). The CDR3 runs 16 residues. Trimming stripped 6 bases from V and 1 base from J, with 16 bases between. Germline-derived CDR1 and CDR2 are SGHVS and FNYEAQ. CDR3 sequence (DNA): TGTGCCAGCAGACGTGGGGGGTTTGGGTCTGGAAACACCATATATTTT. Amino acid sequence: CASRRGGFGSGNTIYF.

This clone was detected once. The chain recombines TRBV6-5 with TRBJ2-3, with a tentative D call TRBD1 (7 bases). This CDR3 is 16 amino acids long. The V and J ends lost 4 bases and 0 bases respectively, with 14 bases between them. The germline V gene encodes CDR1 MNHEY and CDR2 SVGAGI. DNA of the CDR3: TGTGCCAGCAGTTCCCCGACAGGGACTAGCACAGATACGCAGTATTTT. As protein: CASSSPTGTSTDTQYF.

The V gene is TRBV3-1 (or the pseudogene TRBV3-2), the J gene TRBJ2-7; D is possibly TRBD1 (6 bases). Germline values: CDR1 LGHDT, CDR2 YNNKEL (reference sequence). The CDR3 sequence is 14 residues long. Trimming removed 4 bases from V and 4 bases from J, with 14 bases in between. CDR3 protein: CASSPRDKEYEQYF. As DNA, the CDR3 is TGTGCCAGCAGCCCTAGGGACAAGGAGTACGAGCAGTACTTC.

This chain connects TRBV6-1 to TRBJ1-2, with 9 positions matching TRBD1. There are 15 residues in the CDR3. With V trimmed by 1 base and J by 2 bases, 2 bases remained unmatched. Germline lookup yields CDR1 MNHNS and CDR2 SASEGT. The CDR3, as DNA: TGTGCCAGCAGTGAAGGGACAGGGGCCAACTATGGCTACACCTTC. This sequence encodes CASSEGTGANYGYTF.

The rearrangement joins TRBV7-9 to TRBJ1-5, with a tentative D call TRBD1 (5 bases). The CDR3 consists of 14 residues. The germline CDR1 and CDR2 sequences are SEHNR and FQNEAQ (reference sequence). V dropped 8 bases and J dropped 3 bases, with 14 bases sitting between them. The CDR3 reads CASGRTGDNQPQHF. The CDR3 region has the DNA TGTGCCAGCGGAAGGACGGGGGACAATCAGCCCCAGCATTTT.

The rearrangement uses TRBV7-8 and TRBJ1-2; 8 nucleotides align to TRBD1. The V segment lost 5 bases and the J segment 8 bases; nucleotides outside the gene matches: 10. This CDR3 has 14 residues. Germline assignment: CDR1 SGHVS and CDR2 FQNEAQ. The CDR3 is CASSPSGGLGGYTF. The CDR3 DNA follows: TGTGCCAGCAGCCCCTCAGGGGGCCTAGGAGGCTACACCTTC.

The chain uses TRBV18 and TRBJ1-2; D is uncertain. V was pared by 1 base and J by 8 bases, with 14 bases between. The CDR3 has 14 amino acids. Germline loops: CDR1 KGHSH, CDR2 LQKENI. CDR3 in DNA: TGTGCCAGCTCACCACTCGAATCCGGGAGAGGCTACACCTTC. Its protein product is CASSPLESGRGYTF.

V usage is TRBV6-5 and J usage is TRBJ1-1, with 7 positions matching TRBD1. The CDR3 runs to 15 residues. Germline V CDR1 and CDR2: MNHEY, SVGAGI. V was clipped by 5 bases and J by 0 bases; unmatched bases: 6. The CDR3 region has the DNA TGTGCCAGCAGTCTACAGGGGCCTGTGAACACTGAAGCTTTCTTT. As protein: CASSLQGPVNTEAFF.

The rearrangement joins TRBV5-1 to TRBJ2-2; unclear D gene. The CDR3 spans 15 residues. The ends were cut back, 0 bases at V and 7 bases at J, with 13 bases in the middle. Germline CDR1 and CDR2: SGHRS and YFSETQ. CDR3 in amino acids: CASSLVQSGGGELFF. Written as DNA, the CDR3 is TGCGCCAGCAGCTTGGTTCAGTCAGGTGGCGGGGAGCTGTTTTTT. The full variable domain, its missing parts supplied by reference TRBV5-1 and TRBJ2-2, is KAGVTQTPRYLIKTRGQQVTLSCSPISGHRSVSWYQQTPGQGLQFLFEYFSETQRNKGNFPGRFSGRQFSNSRSEMNVSTLELGDSALYLCASSLVQSGGGELFFGEGSRLTVL.

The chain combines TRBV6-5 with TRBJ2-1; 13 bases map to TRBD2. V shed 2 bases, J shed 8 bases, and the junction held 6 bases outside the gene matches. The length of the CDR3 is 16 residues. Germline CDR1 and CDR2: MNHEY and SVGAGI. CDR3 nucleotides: TGTGCCAGCAGTTACCGGGGACTAGCGGGGAGGGATGAGCAGTTCTTC. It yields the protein CASSYRGLAGRDEQFF.

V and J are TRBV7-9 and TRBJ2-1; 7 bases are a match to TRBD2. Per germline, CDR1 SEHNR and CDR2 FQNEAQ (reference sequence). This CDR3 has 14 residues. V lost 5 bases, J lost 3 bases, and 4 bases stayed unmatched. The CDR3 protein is CASSLSGGYNEQFF. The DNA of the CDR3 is TGTGCCAGCAGCCTCTCGGGGGGCTACAATGAGCAGTTCTTC.

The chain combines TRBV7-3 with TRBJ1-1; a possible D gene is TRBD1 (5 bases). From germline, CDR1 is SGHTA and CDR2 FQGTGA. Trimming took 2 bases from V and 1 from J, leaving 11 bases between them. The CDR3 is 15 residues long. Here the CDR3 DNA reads TGTGCCAGCAGCTTAGATGGCGACAGGAACACTGAAGCTTTCTTT. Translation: CASSLDGDRNTEAFF.

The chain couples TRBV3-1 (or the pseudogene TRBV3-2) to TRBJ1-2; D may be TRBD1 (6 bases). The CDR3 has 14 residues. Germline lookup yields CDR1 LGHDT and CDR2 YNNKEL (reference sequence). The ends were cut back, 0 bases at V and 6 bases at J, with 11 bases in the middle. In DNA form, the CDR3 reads TGTGCCAGCAGCCAAGATGACAGGTGGGATGGCTACACCTTC. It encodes CASSQDDRWDGYTF.

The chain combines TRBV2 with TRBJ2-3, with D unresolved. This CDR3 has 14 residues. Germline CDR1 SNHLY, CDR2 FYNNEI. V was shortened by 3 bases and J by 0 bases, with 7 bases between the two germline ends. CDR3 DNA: TGTGCCAGCAGTGACGCGGCTAGCACAGATACGCAGTATTTT. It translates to CASSDAASTDTQYF.

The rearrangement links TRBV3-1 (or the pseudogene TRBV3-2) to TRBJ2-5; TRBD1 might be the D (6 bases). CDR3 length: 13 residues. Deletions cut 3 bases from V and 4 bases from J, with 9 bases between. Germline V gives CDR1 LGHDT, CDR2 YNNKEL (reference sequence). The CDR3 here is CASSQGQGETQYF. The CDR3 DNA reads TGTGCCAGCAGCCAGGGACAAGGAGAGACCCAGTACTTC.

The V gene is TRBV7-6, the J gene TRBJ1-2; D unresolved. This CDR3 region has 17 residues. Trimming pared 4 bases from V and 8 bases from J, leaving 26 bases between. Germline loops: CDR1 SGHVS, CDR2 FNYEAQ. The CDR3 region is CASSSTPPTGNKQGYTF. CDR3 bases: TGTGCCAGCAGCTCGACGCCCCCAACCGGAAACAAACAGGGCTACACCTTC.

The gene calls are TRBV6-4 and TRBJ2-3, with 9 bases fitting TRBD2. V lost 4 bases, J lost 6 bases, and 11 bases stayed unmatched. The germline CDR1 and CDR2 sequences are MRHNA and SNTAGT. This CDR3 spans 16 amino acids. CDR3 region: CASSALAGRELDTQYF. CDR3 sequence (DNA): TGTGCCAGCAGTGCTCTAGCGGGGCGCGAATTGGATACGCAGTATTTT.

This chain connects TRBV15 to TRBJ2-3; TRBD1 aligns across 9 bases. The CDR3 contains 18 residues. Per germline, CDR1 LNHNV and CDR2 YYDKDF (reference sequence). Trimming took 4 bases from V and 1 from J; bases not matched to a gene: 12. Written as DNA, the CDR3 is TGTGCCACCAGCAAAGGTACAGGGGGCAACAGCGGCACAGATACGCAGTATTTT. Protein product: CATSKGTGGNSGTDTQYF.

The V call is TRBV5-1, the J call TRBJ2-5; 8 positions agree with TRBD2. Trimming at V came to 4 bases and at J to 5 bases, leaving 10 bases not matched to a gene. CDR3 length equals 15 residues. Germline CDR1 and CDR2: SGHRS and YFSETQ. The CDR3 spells CASSPNGGGRETQYF. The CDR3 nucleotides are TGCGCCAGCAGCCCCAACGGGGGGGGGCGGGAGACCCAGTACTTC.

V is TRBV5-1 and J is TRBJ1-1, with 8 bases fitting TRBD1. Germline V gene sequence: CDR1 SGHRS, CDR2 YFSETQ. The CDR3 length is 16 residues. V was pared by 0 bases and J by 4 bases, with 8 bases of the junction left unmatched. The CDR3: CASSLGGGQGSTEAFF. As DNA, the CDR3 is TGCGCCAGCAGCTTGGGGGGTGGACAGGGAAGCACTGAAGCTTTCTTT. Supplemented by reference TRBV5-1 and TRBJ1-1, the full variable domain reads KAGVTQTPRYLIKTRGQQVTLSCSPISGHRSVSWYQQTPGQGLQFLFEYFSETQRNKGNFPGRFSGRQFSNSRSEMNVSTLELGDSALYLCASSLGGGQGSTEAFFGQGTRLTVV.

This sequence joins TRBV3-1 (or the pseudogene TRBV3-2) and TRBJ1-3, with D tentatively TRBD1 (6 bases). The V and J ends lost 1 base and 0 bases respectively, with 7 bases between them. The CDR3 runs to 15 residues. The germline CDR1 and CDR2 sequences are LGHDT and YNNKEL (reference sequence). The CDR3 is CASSQVTGSGNTIYF. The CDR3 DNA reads TGTGCCAGCAGCCAAGTGACAGGCTCTGGAAACACCATATATTTT.

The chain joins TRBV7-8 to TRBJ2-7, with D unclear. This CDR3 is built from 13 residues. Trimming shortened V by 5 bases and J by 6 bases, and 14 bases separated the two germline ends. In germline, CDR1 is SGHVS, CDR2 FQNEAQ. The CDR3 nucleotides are TGTGCCAGCAGCCCCTCCCTTAGCAGCGAGCAGTACTTC. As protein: CASSPSLSSEQYF.

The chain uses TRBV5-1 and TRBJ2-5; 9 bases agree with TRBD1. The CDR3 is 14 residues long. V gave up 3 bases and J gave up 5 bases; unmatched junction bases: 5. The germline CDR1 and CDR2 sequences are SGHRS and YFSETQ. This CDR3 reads CASSSGQGGETQYF. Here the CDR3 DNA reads TGCGCCAGCAGCTCGGGACAGGGTGGGGAGACCCAGTACTTC.

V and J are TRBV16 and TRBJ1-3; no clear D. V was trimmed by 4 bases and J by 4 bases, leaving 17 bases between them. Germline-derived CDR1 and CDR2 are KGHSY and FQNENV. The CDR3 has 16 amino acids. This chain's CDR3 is CASSLWRPAEGNTIYF. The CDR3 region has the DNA TGTGCCAGCAGCCTGTGGCGCCCCGCGGAAGGAAACACCATATATTTT.

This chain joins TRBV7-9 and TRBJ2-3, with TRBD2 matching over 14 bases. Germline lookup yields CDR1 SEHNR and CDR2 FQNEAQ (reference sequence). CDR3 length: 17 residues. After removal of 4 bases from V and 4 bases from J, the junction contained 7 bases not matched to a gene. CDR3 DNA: TGTGCCAGCAGCTCCCGGGGGACTAGCGGGGGCGCAGATACGCAGTATTTT. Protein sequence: CASSSRGTSGGADTQYF.

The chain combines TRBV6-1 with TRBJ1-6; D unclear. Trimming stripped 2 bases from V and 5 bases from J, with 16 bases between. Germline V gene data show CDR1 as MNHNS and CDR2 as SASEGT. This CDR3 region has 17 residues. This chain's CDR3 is CASSEWAGHDDNSPLHF. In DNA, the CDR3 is TGTGCCAGCAGTGAATGGGCAGGCCACGACGATAATTCACCCCTCCACTTT.

Written as DNA, the CDR3 is TGTGCCAGCAGCTTAGTTCGGACTAGCACAGATACGCAGTATTTT. This gives the protein CASSLVRTSTDTQYF. This chain connects TRBV7-6 to TRBJ2-3; tentatively, D is TRBD2 (5 bases). Germline-derived CDR1 and CDR2 are SGHVS and FNYEAQ. This CDR3 contains 15 residues. V dropped 1 base and J dropped 0 bases, with 8 bases sitting between them. The whole variable domain, filled in from reference TRBV7-6 and TRBJ2-3, reads GAGVSQSPRYKVTKRGQDVALRCDPISGHVSLYWYRQALGQGPEFLTYFNYEAQQDKSGLPNDRFSAERPEGSISTLTIQRTEQRDSAMYRCASSLVRTSTDTQYFGPGTRLTVL.